The rows below give T cell receptor beta chains drawn from one sample of a study of CD8+ T cells in alopecia areata. Sequencing was performed with immunoSEQ multiplex PCR; in TCRdb, only in-frame clones are kept and a portion is missing. The sample holds 110,000 or so clones, about two fifths seen once. The specimen sequenced was CD4+ T cells sorted from blood. These receptors were collected from a human donor with alopecia areata. Both conserved end residues are part of each CDR3. D genes are given only for firm matches. Rows may omit the clone size; those that give it use once, few, many or a size class.

J: TRBJ2-5
V: TRBV30
size: .
D: .
CDR3: CAWRGSGSQYF
DNA: TGTGCCTGGAGAGGTTCAGGGAGTCAGTACTTC

J: TRBJ1-1
V: TRBV29-1
size: few
D: TRBD1
CDR3: CSVVRTGDTEAFF
DNA: TGCAGCGTGGTTAGGACAGGGGACACTGAAGCTTTCTTT

J: TRBJ1-2
V: TRBV30
size: .
D: .
CDR3: CAWSEDLPNGYTF
DNA: TGTGCCTGGAGTGAAGACCTGCCCAATGGCTACACCTTC

J: TRBJ2-3
V: TRBV6-6
size: .
D: TRBD2
CDR3: CASSLGGGATDTQYF
DNA: TGTGCCAGCAGTTTAGGCGGGGGGGCCACAGATACGCAGTATTTT

J: TRBJ1-2
V: TRBV30
size: .
D: .
CDR3: CAWKLGGNYGYTF
DNA: TGTGCCTGGAAACTAGGGGGGAACTATGGCTACACCTTC

J: TRBJ2-5
V: TRBV29-1
size: .
D: .
CDR3: CSGGFGETQYF
DNA: TGCAGCGGAGGATTTGGGGAGACCCAGTACTTC

J: TRBJ2-7
V: TRBV15
size: .
D: .
CDR3: CATSRDRWEQYF
DNA: TGTGCCACCAGCAGAGATCGGTGGGAGCAGTACTTC

J: TRBJ2-4
V: TRBV7-2
size: .
D: .
CDR3: CASSLNNVMAKNIQYF
DNA: TGTGCCAGCAGCTTAAATAACGTGATGGCCAAAAACATTCAGTACTTC

J: TRBJ2-5
V: TRBV28
size: .
D: TRBD1
CDR3: CASSLLLGGTGYQETQYF
DNA: TGTGCCAGCAGTCTATTATTGGGGGGGACAGGGTACCAAGAGACCCAGTACTTC

J: TRBJ1-1
V: TRBV27
size: .
D: TRBD1
CDR3: CASSLTGGTEAFF
DNA: TGTGCCAGCAGTTTAACAGGGGGCACTGAAGCTTTCTTT

J: TRBJ1-5
V: TRBV29-1
size: .
D: TRBD1
CDR3: CSVEEGTGGGGPQHF
DNA: TGCAGCGTTGAAGAGGGGACAGGGGGCGGCGGGCCCCAGCATTTT

J: TRBJ2-5
V: TRBV2
size: .
D: TRBD2
CDR3: CASSEDALASETQYF
DNA: TGTGCCAGCAGTGAAGACGCACTAGCGTCGGAGACCCAGTACTTC

J: TRBJ2-5
V: TRBV7-2
size: few
D: TRBD2
CDR3: CASSPTSGRQETQYF
DNA: TGTGCCAGCAGCCCTACTAGCGGGAGGCAAGAGACCCAGTACTTC

J: TRBJ2-1
V: TRBV25-1
size: .
D: TRBD1
CDR3: CASSGYRGQYNEQFF
DNA: TGTGCCAGCAGTGGATACAGGGGGCAGTACAATGAGCAGTTCTTC

J: TRBJ2-5
V: TRBV29-1
size: few
D: TRBD2
CDR3: CSVEGLAGRQKTQYF
DNA: TGCAGCGTTGAGGGGCTAGCGGGGCGTCAAAAGACCCAGTACTTC

J: TRBJ1-2
V: TRBV29-1
size: once
D: TRBD1
CDR3: CSVLGQANYGYTF
DNA: TGCAGCGTCTTGGGACAGGCTAACTATGGCTACACCTTC

J: TRBJ2-1
V: TRBV5-1
size: few
D: .
CDR3: CASSLGTRYGDEQFF
DNA: TGCGCCAGCAGCTTGGGGACCCGGTATGGGGATGAGCAGTTCTTC

J: TRBJ2-7
V: TRBV7-9
size: few
D: .
CDR3: CASSARGGLFSYEQYF
DNA: TGTGCCAGCAGCGCAAGGGGGGGCCTTTTCTCCTACGAGCAGTACTTC

J: TRBJ2-7
V: TRBV30
size: .
D: TRBD1
CDR3: CAWSSAPGQGRGRRNEQYF
DNA: TGTGCCTGGAGTTCCGCTCCGGGACAGGGGCGCGGGAGAAGGAACGAGCAGTACTTC

J: TRBJ1-5
V: TRBV7-9
size: .
D: .
CDR3: CASSSSRVGPQHF
DNA: TGTGCCAGCAGCTCCTCCAGGGTAGGGCCCCAGCATTTT

J: TRBJ2-7
V: TRBV19
size: many
D: TRBD1
CDR3: CASSIFWDRRVDEQYF
DNA: TGTGCCAGTAGTATCTTCTGGGACAGGAGAGTTGACGAGCAGTACTTC

J: TRBJ1-2
V: TRBV18
size: .
D: .
CDR3: CASSPGTDYGYTF
DNA: TGTGCCAGCTCACCCGGGACGGACTATGGCTACACCTTC

J: TRBJ1-1
V: TRBV19
size: .
D: TRBD1
CDR3: CATTPTGQMNTEAFF
DNA: TGTGCCACGACTCCTACGGGACAGATGAACACTGAAGCTTTCTTT

J: TRBJ2-1
V: TRBV28
size: many
D: .
CDR3: CASVGGGTSSYNEQFF
DNA: TGTGCCAGCGTTGGGGGGGGCACGAGCTCCTACAATGAGCAGTTCTTC

J: TRBJ2-5
V: TRBV4-1
size: .
D: TRBD2
CDR3: CASSQSWNGGQETQYF
DNA: TGCGCCAGCAGCCAGTCCTGGAACGGGGGGCAAGAGACCCAGTACTTC

J: TRBJ2-7
V: TRBV7-2
size: .
D: .
CDR3: CASSLPGPRVGEQYF
DNA: TGTGCCAGCAGCTTGCCGGGACCCCGTGTTGGTGAGCAGTACTTC

J: TRBJ1-2
V: TRBV15
size: few
D: .
CDR3: CATSRDRGASRTYTF
DNA: TGTGCCACCAGCAGAGATCGGGGCGCCTCGAGGACCTACACCTTC

J: TRBJ2-7
V: TRBV30
size: .
D: .
CDR3: CAWSVGTPSEQYF
DNA: TGTGCCTGGAGTGTAGGGACACCTTCCGAGCAGTACTTC

J: TRBJ2-1
V: TRBV7-6
size: .
D: .
CDR3: CASSLGGSADEQFF
DNA: TGTGCCAGCAGCTTAGGGGGATCGGCGGATGAGCAGTTCTTC

J: TRBJ2-2
V: TRBV9
size: .
D: TRBD1
CDR3: CASSRTGNPGELFF
DNA: TGTGCCAGCAGCCGGACAGGGAACCCCGGGGAGCTGTTTTTT

J: TRBJ2-7
V: TRBV6-6
size: .
D: TRBD1
CDR3: CASSTRTGNYEQYF
DNA: TGTGCCAGCAGTACACGGACAGGGAATTACGAGCAGTACTTC

J: TRBJ2-7
V: TRBV28
size: .
D: .
CDR3: CASSSGFYEQYF
DNA: TGTGCCAGCAGTTCGGGATTCTACGAGCAGTACTTC

J: TRBJ2-6
V: TRBV18
size: .
D: .
CDR3: CASSPTASGANVLTF
DNA: TGTGCCAGCTCACCCACGGCATCTGGGGCCAACGTCCTGACTTTC

J: TRBJ2-7
V: TRBV29-1
size: .
D: TRBD2
CDR3: CSVEDLRGGEQYF
DNA: TGCAGCGTTGAAGATCTTCGGGGGGGCGAGCAGTACTTC

J: TRBJ1-6
V: TRBV5-1
size: .
D: .
CDR3: CASSLGRTENSPLHF
DNA: TGCGCCAGCAGCTTGGGAAGGACAGAAAATTCACCCCTCCACTTT

J: TRBJ2-7
V: TRBV18
size: few
D: .
CDR3: CASSPKDSFYEQYF
DNA: TGTGCCAGCTCACCGAAGGACAGCTTCTACGAGCAGTACTTC

J: TRBJ2-7
V: TRBV5-4
size: once
D: .
CDR3: CASSLEVTYEQYF
DNA: TGTGCCAGCAGCTTGGAGGTAACCTACGAGCAGTACTTC

J: TRBJ2-5
V: TRBV7-3
size: .
D: .
CDR3: CASSSDQETQYF
DNA: TGTGCCAGCAGCTCGGATCAGGAGACCCAGTACTTC

J: TRBJ2-5
V: TRBV7-9
size: .
D: TRBD1
CDR3: CASSDGTGPETQYF
DNA: TGTGCCAGCAGCGACGGGACAGGCCCAGAGACCCAGTACTTC

J: TRBJ2-5
V: TRBV2
size: .
D: .
CDR3: CASSARRAQETQYF
DNA: TGTGCCAGCAGTGCGAGGAGGGCACAAGAGACCCAGTACTTC

J: TRBJ2-1
V: TRBV30
size: .
D: .
CDR3: CAWRVAGGNEQFF
DNA: TGTGCCTGGAGGGTCGCAGGGGGGAATGAGCAGTTCTTC

J: TRBJ2-7
V: TRBV29-1
size: .
D: TRBD2
CDR3: CSVGLAGGTYEQYF
DNA: TGCAGCGTCGGACTAGCGGGAGGTACCTACGAGCAGTACTTC

J: TRBJ2-1
V: TRBV7-8
size: few
D: .
CDR3: CASKPPFRMGNEQFF
DNA: TGTGCCAGCAAGCCGCCATTTAGGATGGGGAATGAGCAGTTCTTC

J: TRBJ2-5
V: TRBV7-2
size: once
D: .
CDR3: CASSDYSEETQYF
DNA: TGTGCCAGCAGCGACTACAGCGAAGAGACCCAGTACTTC

J: TRBJ1-3
V: TRBV29-1
size: .
D: TRBD1
CDR3: CSVSAGTGTSGNTIYF
DNA: TGCAGCGTTTCGGCCGGGACAGGGACCTCTGGAAACACCATATATTTT

J: TRBJ2-1
V: TRBV27
size: few
D: TRBD1
CDR3: CASSLGQTPHNEQFF
DNA: TGTGCCAGCAGTTTGGGACAGACGCCCCACAATGAGCAGTTCTTC

J: TRBJ1-1
V: TRBV29-1
size: .
D: .
CDR3: CSVERGINTEAFF
DNA: TGCAGCGTTGAACGGGGGATTAACACTGAAGCTTTCTTT

J: TRBJ2-1
V: TRBV15
size: .
D: TRBD1
CDR3: CATRRTGEYEQFF
DNA: TGTGCCACTCGAAGGACAGGGGAGTATGAGCAGTTCTTC

J: TRBJ2-6
V: TRBV28
size: .
D: .
CDR3: CASSPYGTLGANVLTF
DNA: TGTGCCAGCAGCCCATACGGGACACTTGGGGCCAACGTCCTGACTTTC

J: TRBJ1-5
V: TRBV7-3
size: .
D: .
CDR3: CASSPGPGQPQHF
DNA: TGTGCCAGCAGCCCAGGACCGGGTCAGCCCCAGCATTTT